Below are 5 T cell receptor beta chains sequenced from a single sample in a study of immune heterogeneity within non-small cell lung tumors. Genomic DNA from bulk tumor acted as the template, and roughly 0.55 ug was loaded per sample. Several biopsies per primary tumor were taken during surgery, spaced as far apart as possible. Enrolled patients presented with newly diagnosed, previously untreated non-small cell lung cancer and underwent curative surgery. It was with 32 V and 13 J primers that multiplex PCR amplified TCR beta CDR3. TCRdb re-derived calls from the multiplex PCR reads in MiXCR, one entry per CDR3 protein. This table has tens of thousands of distinct CDR3 sequences, less than 35% appearing once. The sequencing sample was made of lung tumor tissue. These receptors all stem from a man aged 40-55 years with non-small cell lung cancer.

This sequence joins TRBV7-2 and TRBJ1-2, with D unclear. The germline V gene encodes CDR1 SGHTA and CDR2 FQGNSA. CDR3 length: 14 amino acids. V was shortened by 3 bases and J by 1 base, with 9 bases between the two germline ends. The CDR3 nucleotides read TGTGCCAGCAGCTTCAGCCACCTTAACTATGGCTACACCTTC. It translates to CASSFSHLNYGYTF.

This clonotype ranks as medium-sized (0.01 to 0.1%). This chain connects TRBV19 to TRBJ2-7; D perhaps matches TRBD1 (5 bases). This CDR3 region has 14 residues. Trimming took off 6 bases at V and 3 bases at J, with 15 bases between the two ends. Germline values: CDR1 LNHDA, CDR2 SQIVND (reference sequence). The CDR3 nucleotides are TGTGCCAGTAGAGAAGACAGAGATAACTACGAGCAGTACTTC. It codes for CASREDRDNYEQYF.

With regard to this clonotype: This may stem from a read error, because a much larger clone lies one nucleotide away. The rearrangement uses TRBV5-1 and TRBJ1-1; D ambiguous. The CDR3 runs to 12 residues. Germline V gene sequence: CDR1 SGHRS, CDR2 YFSETQ. V was cut by 4 bases and J by 8 bases, with 12 bases left in between. CDR3 protein: CASSQGAVEAFF. The CDR3 DNA reads TGCGCCAGCAGCCAAGGTGCGGTCGAAGCTTTCTTT.

The chain has TRBV10-3 and TRBJ2-4; maybe TRBD2 (6 bases). The CDR3 contains 17 residues. The V gene's germline CDR1 is ENHRY and CDR2 SYGVKD. Trimming cost V 0 bases and J 0 bases, with 12 bases left between them. The CDR3 protein is CAISESGGDLAKNIQYF. The CDR3, as DNA: TGTGCCATCAGTGAGTCTGGAGGGGATTTAGCCAAAAACATTCAGTACTTC.

This clonotype was picked up many times. The chain employs TRBV6-6 and TRBJ2-2; maybe TRBD2 (10 bases). The CDR3 runs 20 residues. V lost 0 bases and J 10 bases, leaving 30 bases between the germline ends. Germline lookup yields CDR1 MNHNY and CDR2 SVGAGI (reference sequence). The CDR3 is CASSYSGQGGLAGVVEELFF. DNA of the CDR3: TGTGCCAGCAGTTACTCGGGACAGGGAGGGCTAGCGGGAGTGGTAGAGGAGCTGTTTTTT.